These 16 T cell receptor beta chains share one sample of origin, sequenced in a study of cytomegalovirus exposure and HLA in healthy donors. 60 Vbeta and 13 Jbeta primers were used in PCR. Method: immunoSEQ multiplex PCR; TCRdb's copy keeps in-frame clones and lacks some. Of about 120,000 clones listed, roughly 69% are singletons. Sequenced material: PBMCs. These receptors were obtained from a human donor in good health.

This clone is a singleton in its sample. The rearrangement uses TRBV9 and TRBJ2-1; perhaps TRBD2 as D (5 bases). The V gene lost 0 bases and the J gene lost 3 bases, with 10 bases spanning the gap. The CDR3 is made up of 15 amino acids. Germline loops: CDR1 SGDLS, CDR2 YYNGEE. DNA of the CDR3: TGTGCCAGCAGCGTAGGACGGGGTAGCTACAATGAGCAGTTCTTC. Translation: CASSVGRGSYNEQFF.

This chain uses TRBV9 with TRBJ2-3, with a weak D call TRBD1 (5 bases). The CDR3 loop spans 15 amino acids. Trimming shortened V by 0 bases and J by 5 bases, and 13 bases separated the two germline ends. CDR1 SGDLS and CDR2 YYNGEE come from the germline V gene. CDR3 in DNA: TGTGCCAGCAGCGTAGCCCCAGGGTCGGAAGATACGCAGTATTTT. It specifies CASSVAPGSEDTQYF.

The chain links TRBV30 to TRBJ1-2; D gene unclear. Germline V lookup: CDR1 GTSNPN, CDR2 SVGIG (reference sequence). With 4 bases removed from V and 8 bases from J, the gap between germline ends came to 11 bases. This CDR3 comprises 11 residues. CDR3 residues: CAWNFESGYTF. The CDR3 region has the DNA TGTGCCTGGAACTTCGAATCGGGCTACACCTTC.

The J gene is TRBJ2-3, the V gene TRBV7-8, with D tentatively TRBD1 (6 bases). V lost 6 bases, J lost 4 bases, and 29 bases lay in between. This CDR3 has 19 amino acids. CDR1 and CDR2 from the germline V gene are SGHVS and FQNEAQ. CDR3 protein: CASRTSVGAPTQRADTQYF. CDR3 sequence (DNA): TGTGCCAGCAGAACCTCGGTGGGGGCCCCTACCCAAAGGGCAGATACGCAGTATTTT.

This chain joins TRBV23-1 and TRBJ1-5, with D perhaps TRBD1 (6 bases). TRBV23-1 is an ORF; its function is uncertain. There are 17 residues in the CDR3. V gave up 0 bases and J gave up 3 bases, with 15 bases separating them. CDR3 in DNA: TGCGCCAGCAGTCAATCGCCCGGACAGCTTCACAATCAGCCCCAGCATTTT. Its protein is CASSQSPGQLHNQPQHF.

The chain recombines TRBV4-3 with TRBJ2-7; perhaps TRBD2 as D (7 bases). With 2 bases removed from V and 5 bases from J, the gap between germline ends came to 19 bases. This CDR3 contains 16 residues. Germline CDR1 LGHNA, CDR2 YSLEER. Here the CDR3 DNA reads TGCGCCAGCAGCCAACTCTGGGGGGGCGCTGGGCACGAGCAGTACTTC. It is translated as CASSQLWGGAGHEQYF.

The chain joins TRBV4-2 to TRBJ1-2; 9 bases match TRBD1. Germline V gene sequence: CDR1 LGHNA, CDR2 YNFKEQ. J was trimmed by 5 bases and V by 3 bases; bases with no gene match: 13. There are 17 residues in the CDR3. The DNA of the CDR3 is TGTGCCAGCAGCCAGTGGGACCCGGGACAGGGAGATTATGGCTACACCTTC. Protein: CASSQWDPGQGDYGYTF.

The chain is built from TRBV2 and TRBJ1-6; tentatively, D is TRBD1 (5 bases). Trimming shortened V by 3 bases and J by 6 bases, and 15 bases separated the two germline ends. CDR3 size: 16 residues. Germline V gives CDR1 SNHLY, CDR2 FYNNEI. The CDR3 here is CASSDRALTFNSPLHF. CDR3 nucleotides: TGTGCCAGCAGTGACAGGGCCCTAACGTTTAATTCACCCCTCCACTTT.

The chain links TRBV6-1 to TRBJ2-7, with TRBD2 matching 7 bases. V gave up 4 bases and J gave up 0 bases; unmatched junction bases: 6. There are 15 residues in the CDR3. Germline V lookup: CDR1 MNHNS, CDR2 SASEGT. In DNA form, the CDR3 reads TGTGCCAGCAGTGGAGGGGAGGGTAGCTCCTACGAGCAGTACTTC. The encoded protein is CASSGGEGSSYEQYF.

The chain uses TRBV30 and TRBJ2-2, with 8 bases identical to TRBD2. This CDR3 has 15 residues. Germline CDR1 and CDR2: GTSNPN and SVGIG (reference sequence). The CDR3 DNA reads TGTGCTCGGACCGGGAGGGGAATCAACACCGGGGAGCTGTTTTTT. Its protein is CARTGRGINTGELFF.

The chain links TRBV18 to TRBJ2-1; perhaps TRBD1 as D (6 bases). From germline, CDR1 is KGHSH and CDR2 LQKENI. CDR3 length: 17 residues. Between the trimmed V and J ends, which lost 3 bases and 6 bases, there was a span of 21 bases. The DNA for the CDR3 is TGTGCCAGCTCACCCCGAACGACAGGTACCCTTTTCAATGAGCAGTTCTTC. This gives the protein CASSPRTTGTLFNEQFF.

This clone was observed a handful of times. The chain carries TRBV7-2 and TRBJ1-1; TRBD1 aligns across 7 bases. Trimming at V came to 5 bases and at J to 0 bases, leaving 6 bases not matched to a gene. This CDR3 region has 15 residues. Germline CDR1 reads SGHTA; CDR2 reads FQGNSA. CDR3 amino acids: CASSATGQLNTEAFF. Written as DNA, the CDR3 is TGTGCCAGCAGCGCTACGGGACAGCTGAACACTGAAGCTTTCTTT.

This rearrangement joins TRBV14 to TRBJ2-1, with D perhaps matching TRBD1 (6 bases). V lost 2 bases, J lost 5 bases, and 13 bases lay in between. CDR1 is SGHDN, CDR2 FVKESK, per germline. The CDR3 covers 15 residues. In DNA form, the CDR3 reads TGTGCCAGCAGCCAAACCACCGGACAGCACAATGAGCAGTTCTTC. It yields the protein CASSQTTGQHNEQFF.

This clone is a singleton in its sample. V gene TRBV5-6 combines with J gene TRBJ1-4; TRBD1 matches at 7 bases. V gave up 3 bases and J gave up 8 bases; unmatched junction bases: 13. This CDR3 is built from 16 residues. Germline CDR1 SGHDT, CDR2 YYEEEE. The CDR3, as DNA: TGTGCCAGCAGCTGGGAGAGGGGGCATGGTACGGAAAAACTGTTTTTT. Amino acid sequence: CASSWERGHGTEKLFF.

This chain links TRBV5-4 with TRBJ2-2; D is unclear. Germline CDR1 is SGHNT and CDR2 is YYREEE (reference sequence). V dropped 5 bases and J dropped 2 bases, with 10 bases sitting between them. CDR3 length: 14 amino acids. CDR3 in DNA: TGTGCCAGCAGTTCTGAGCTCAACACCGGGGAGCTGTTTTTT. It specifies CASSSELNTGELFF.

This clone has only a few counts. Additional DNA sequences in this sample encode the identical CDR3. V and J are TRBV18 and TRBJ1-2; maybe TRBD1 (5 bases). V lost 0 bases to trimming and J lost 4 bases, with 9 bases between them. CDR1 is KGHSH and CDR2 is LQKENI in the germline V gene. The CDR3 runs to 14 residues. CDR3 amino acids: CASSPPTESYGYTF. The CDR3 DNA sequence: TGTGCCAGCTCACCACCGACAGAGTCCTATGGCTACACCTTC.